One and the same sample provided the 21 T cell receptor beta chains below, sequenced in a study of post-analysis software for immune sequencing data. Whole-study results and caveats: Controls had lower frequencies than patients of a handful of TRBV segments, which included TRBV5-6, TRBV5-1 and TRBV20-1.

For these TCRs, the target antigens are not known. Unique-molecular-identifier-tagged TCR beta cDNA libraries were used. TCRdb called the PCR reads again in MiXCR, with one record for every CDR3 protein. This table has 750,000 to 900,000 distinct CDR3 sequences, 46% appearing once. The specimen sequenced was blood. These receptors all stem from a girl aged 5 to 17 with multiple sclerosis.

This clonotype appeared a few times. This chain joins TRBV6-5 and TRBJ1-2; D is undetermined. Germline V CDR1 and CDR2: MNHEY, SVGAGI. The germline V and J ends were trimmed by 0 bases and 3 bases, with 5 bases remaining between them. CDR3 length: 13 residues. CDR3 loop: CASSYSEDYGYTF. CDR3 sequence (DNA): TGTGCCAGCAGTTACTCGGAAGACTATGGCTACACCTTC.

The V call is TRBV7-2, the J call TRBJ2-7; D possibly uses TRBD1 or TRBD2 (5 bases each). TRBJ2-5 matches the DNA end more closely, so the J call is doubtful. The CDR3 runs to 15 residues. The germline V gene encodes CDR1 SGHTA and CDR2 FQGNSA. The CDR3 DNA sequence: TGTGCCAGCAGCCAGCGTGTGGGGGTTCGGGAGACCCAGTACTTC. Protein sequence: CASSQRVGVRETQYF.

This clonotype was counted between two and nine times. CDR3 loop: CARPGSFYSPLHF. The CDR3 DNA reads TGCGCCAGGCCCGGGTCTTTCTATTCACCCCTCCACTTT. The chain carries TRBV4-3 and TRBJ1-6, with no clear D. Germline V lookup: CDR1 LGHNA, CDR2 YSLEER. V lost 9 bases, J lost 8 bases, and 14 bases lay in between. The CDR3 totals 13 residues.

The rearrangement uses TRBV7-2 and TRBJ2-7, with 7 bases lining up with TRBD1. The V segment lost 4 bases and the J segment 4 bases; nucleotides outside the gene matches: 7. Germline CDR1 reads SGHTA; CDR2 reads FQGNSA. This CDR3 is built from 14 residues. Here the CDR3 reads CASSYQTGSYEQYF. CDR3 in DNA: TGTGCCAGCAGCTACCAGACAGGGTCATACGAGCAGTACTTC. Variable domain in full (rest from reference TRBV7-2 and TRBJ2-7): GAGVSQSPSNKVTEKGKDVELRCDPISGHTALYWYRQSLGQGLEFLIYFQGNSAPDKSGLPSDRFSAERTGGSVSTLTIQRTQQEDSAVYLCASSYQTGSYEQYFGPGTRLTVT.

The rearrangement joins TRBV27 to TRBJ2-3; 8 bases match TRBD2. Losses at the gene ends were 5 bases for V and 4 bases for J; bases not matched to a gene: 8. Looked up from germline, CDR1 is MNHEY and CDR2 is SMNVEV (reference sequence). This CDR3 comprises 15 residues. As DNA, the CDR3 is TGTGCCAGCAGTCCGGGACTAGATAGTGCAGATACGCAGTATTTT. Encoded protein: CASSPGLDSADTQYF.

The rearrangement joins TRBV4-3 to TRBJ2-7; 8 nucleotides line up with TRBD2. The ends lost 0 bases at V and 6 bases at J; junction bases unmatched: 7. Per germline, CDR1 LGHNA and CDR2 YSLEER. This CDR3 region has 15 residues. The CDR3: CASSQDSSGVREQYF. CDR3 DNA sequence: TGCGCCAGCAGCCAAGATAGTAGCGGGGTCCGCGAGCAGTACTTC.

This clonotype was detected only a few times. The CDR3 reads CASSQGVAGDHNEQFF. CDR3 nucleotides: TGTGCCAGCAGCCAAGGTGTAGCGGGAGACCACAATGAGCAGTTCTTC. The chain employs TRBV4-2 and TRBJ2-1, with 9 bases that match TRBD2. The length of the CDR3 is 16 residues. CDR1 LGHNA and CDR2 YNFKEQ come from the germline V gene. The junction had 6 bases not matched to a gene; V was cut back by 1 base and J by 5 bases.

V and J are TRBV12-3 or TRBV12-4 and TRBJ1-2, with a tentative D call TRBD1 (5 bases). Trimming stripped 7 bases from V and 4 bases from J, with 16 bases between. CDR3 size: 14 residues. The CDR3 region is CASTLPGTGYGYTF. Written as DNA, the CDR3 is TGTGCCAGCACCCTTCCAGGGACGGGCTATGGCTACACCTTC.

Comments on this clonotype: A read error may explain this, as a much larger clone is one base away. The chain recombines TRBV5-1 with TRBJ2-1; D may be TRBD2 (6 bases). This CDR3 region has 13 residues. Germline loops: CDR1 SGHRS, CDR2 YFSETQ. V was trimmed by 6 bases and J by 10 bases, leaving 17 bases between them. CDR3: CASTRAEGYEQFF. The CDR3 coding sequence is TGCGCCAGCACCCGAGCGGAGGGCTACGAGCAGTTCTTC.

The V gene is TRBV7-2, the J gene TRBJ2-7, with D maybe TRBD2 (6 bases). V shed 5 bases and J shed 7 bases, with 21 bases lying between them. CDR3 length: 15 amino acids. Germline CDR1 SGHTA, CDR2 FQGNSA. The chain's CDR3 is CASSPAAGTYNEQYF. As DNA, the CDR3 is TGTGCCAGCAGCCCCGCGGCGGGGACCTACAATGAGCAGTACTTC.

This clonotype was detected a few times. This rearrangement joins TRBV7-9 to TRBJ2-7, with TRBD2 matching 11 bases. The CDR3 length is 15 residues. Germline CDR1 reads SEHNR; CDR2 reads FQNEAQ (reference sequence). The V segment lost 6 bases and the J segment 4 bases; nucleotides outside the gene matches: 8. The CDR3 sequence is CASSFTASGRYEQYF. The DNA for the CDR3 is TGTGCCAGCAGTTTTACTGCTAGCGGGAGGTACGAGCAGTACTTC.

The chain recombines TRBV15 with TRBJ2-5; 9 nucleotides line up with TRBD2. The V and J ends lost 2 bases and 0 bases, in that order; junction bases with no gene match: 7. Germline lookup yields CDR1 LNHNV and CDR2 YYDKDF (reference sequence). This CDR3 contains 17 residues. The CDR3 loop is CATSRRREGVNQETQYF. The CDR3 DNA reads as TGTGCCACCAGCAGACGGCGGGAGGGAGTTAACCAAGAGACCCAGTACTTC.

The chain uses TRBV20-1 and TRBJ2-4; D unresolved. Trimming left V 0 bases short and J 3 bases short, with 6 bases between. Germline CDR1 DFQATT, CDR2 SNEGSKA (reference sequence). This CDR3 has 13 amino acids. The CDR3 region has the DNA TGCAGTGCTAGAGACAGGATCAAAAACATTCAGTACTTC. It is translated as CSARDRIKNIQYF.

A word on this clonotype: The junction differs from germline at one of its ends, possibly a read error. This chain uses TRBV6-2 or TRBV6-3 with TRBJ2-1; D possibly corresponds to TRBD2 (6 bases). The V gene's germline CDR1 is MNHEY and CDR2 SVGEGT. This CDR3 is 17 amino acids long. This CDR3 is CSSSYSSSGTPPNEQFF. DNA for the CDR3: TGTTCCAGCAGTTACTCGAGTTCCGGGACTCCGCCCAATGAGCAGTTCTTC.

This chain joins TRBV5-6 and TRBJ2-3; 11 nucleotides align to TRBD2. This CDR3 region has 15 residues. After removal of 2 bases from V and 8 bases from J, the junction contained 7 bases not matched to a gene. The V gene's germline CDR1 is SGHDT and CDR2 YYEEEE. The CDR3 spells CASSFGSGGGGTQYF. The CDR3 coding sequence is TGTGCCAGCAGCTTCGGTAGCGGGGGGGGCGGTACGCAGTATTTT.

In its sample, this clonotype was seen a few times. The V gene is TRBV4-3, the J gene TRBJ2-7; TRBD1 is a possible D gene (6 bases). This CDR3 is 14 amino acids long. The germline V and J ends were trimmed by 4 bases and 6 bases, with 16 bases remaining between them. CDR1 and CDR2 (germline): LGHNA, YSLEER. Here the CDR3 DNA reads TGCGCCAGCAGCCGGGACATAAAAATCGGCGAGCAGTACTTC. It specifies CASSRDIKIGEQYF.

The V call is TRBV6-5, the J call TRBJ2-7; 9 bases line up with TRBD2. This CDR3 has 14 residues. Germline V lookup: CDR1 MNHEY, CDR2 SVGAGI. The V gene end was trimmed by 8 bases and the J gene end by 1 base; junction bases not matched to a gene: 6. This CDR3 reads CASRLTSGSYEQYF. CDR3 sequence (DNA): TGTGCCAGCCGTCTGACTAGCGGATCCTACGAGCAGTACTTC.

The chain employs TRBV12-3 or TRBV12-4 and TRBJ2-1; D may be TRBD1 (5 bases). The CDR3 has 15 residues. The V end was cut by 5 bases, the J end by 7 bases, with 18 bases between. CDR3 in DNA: TGTGCCAGCAGTCTACAAGATGACAGAGAGAATGAGCAGTTCTTC. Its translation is CASSLQDDRENEQFF.

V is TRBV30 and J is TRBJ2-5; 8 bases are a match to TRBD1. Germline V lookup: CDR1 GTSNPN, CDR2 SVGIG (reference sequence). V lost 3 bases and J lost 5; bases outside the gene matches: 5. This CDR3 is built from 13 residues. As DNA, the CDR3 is TGTGCCTGGAGGGGGACAGGACGGGAGACCCAGTACTTC. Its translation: CAWRGTGRETQYF.

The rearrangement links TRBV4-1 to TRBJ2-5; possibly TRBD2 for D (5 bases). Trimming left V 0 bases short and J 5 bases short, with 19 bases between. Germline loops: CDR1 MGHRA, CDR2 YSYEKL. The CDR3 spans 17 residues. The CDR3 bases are TGCGCCAGCAGCCAAGACCGGGCGGAGGACCCGTTGGAGACCCAGTACTTC. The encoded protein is CASSQDRAEDPLETQYF.

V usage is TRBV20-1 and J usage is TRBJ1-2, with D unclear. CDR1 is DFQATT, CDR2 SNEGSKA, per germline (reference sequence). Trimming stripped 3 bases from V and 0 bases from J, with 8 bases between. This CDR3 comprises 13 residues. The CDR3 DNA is TGCAGTGCTAGGCACGGGACTAACTATGGCTACACCTTC. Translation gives CSARHGTNYGYTF.